Following are 27 T cell receptor beta chains from one sample sequenced in a study of persistence of HIV-infected CD4 T cells. The stimulus was an HIV-1 Gag 15-mer peptide pool, roughly 1 ug/peptide/mL. CD40L/CD69 double-negative CD45RO-high memory CD4+ T cells were collected. The immunoSEQ assay was version 4, run in survey mode. Sequencing used immunoSEQ multiplex PCR; TCRdb keeps in-frame clones, though not all of them. The table shows approximately 35,000 clones, with about 81% occurring only once. Their cognate antigens are unknown. Material: cultured CD4+ T cells from PBMCs, obtained from a patient who received antiretroviral therapy. These receptor sequences come from an adult with HIV. The donor label of this sample is uncertain.

This clone was counted a few times. The V and J genes are TRBV7-9 and TRBJ2-1; 12 positions agree with TRBD2. Unmatched junction bases numbered 8, after V lost 5 bases and J lost 12 bases. This CDR3 has 14 amino acids. Germline V gene sequence: CDR1 SEHNR, CDR2 FQNEAQ (reference sequence). The DNA for the CDR3 is TGTGCCAGCAGCCGCTCTAGCGGGGGGGCGCGGCAGTTCTTC. Protein product: CASSRSSGGARQFF.

The J gene is TRBJ2-1, the V gene TRBV3-1 (or the pseudogene TRBV3-2), with 7 bases that match TRBD2. The CDR3 loop spans 14 amino acids. J was trimmed by 5 bases and V by 4 bases; bases with no gene match: 5. Germline V gives CDR1 LGHDT, CDR2 YNNKEL (reference sequence). The CDR3: CASSLGRGHNEQFF. The CDR3 region has the DNA TGTGCCAGCAGCCTAGGGAGGGGCCACAATGAGCAGTTCTTC.

The sample holds one count of this clone. The V and J genes are TRBV6-1 and TRBJ1-1; D ambiguous. Germline CDR1 reads MNHNS; CDR2 reads SASEGT. V lost 8 bases, J lost 2 bases, and 9 bases lay in between. The CDR3 loop spans 12 amino acids. The DNA of the CDR3 is TGTGCCAGCGGACTTCCAAACACTGAAGCTTTCTTT. Translated, it gives CASGLPNTEAFF.

The chain uses TRBV15 and TRBJ2-3; D perhaps matches TRBD2 (6 bases). Germline CDR1 reads LNHNV; CDR2 reads YYDKDF (reference sequence). V was pared by 1 base and J by 4 bases, with 9 bases between. This CDR3 comprises 14 residues. The CDR3 bases are TGTGCCACCAGCAGAGGCGGGGAGGCAGATACGCAGTATTTT. The encoded protein is CATSRGGEADTQYF.

The V and J genes are TRBV4-1 and TRBJ1-5; unclear D gene. The CDR3 is made up of 15 amino acids. Trimming cost V 4 bases and J 4 bases, with 14 bases left between them. Germline V gives CDR1 MGHRA, CDR2 YSYEKL. The CDR3 nucleotides read TGCGCCAGCAGCCTTTCCGGGCCGCTGAATCAGCCCCAGCATTTT. Encoded protein: CASSLSGPLNQPQHF.

This clone showed up just a few times. The V gene is TRBV7-2, the J gene TRBJ2-7; 8 bases agree with TRBD1. Germline loops: CDR1 SGHTA, CDR2 FQGNSA. V lost 5 bases to trimming and J lost 3 bases; unmatched junction nucleotides: 12. The CDR3 spans 16 residues. CDR3 residues: CASSRGVGQGFYEQYF. In DNA form, the CDR3 reads TGTGCCAGCAGCAGAGGAGTAGGACAGGGCTTCTACGAGCAGTACTTC. The whole variable domain, filled in from reference TRBV7-2 and TRBJ2-7, reads GAGVSQSPSNKVTEKGKDVELRCDPISGHTALYWYRQSLGQGLEFLIYFQGNSAPDKSGLPSDRFSAERTGGSVSTLTIQRTQQEDSAVYLCASSRGVGQGFYEQYFGPGTRLTVT.

The J gene is TRBJ2-6, the V gene TRBV6-6; 10 bases match TRBD1. Per germline, CDR1 MNHNY and CDR2 SVGAGI (reference sequence). The length of the CDR3 is 17 residues. With V trimmed by 5 bases and J by 3 bases, 7 bases remained unmatched. CDR3 sequence: CASSPRQGAGGANVLTF. For the CDR3, the DNA is TGTGCCAGCAGTCCCAGACAGGGGGCAGGTGGGGCCAACGTCCTGACTTTC.

The V gene is TRBV6-5, the J gene TRBJ1-1, with D tentatively TRBD1 (5 bases). Germline CDR1 is MNHEY and CDR2 is SVGAGI. The CDR3 is 14 residues long. V lost 6 bases and J 2 bases, leaving 13 bases between the germline ends. The CDR3 DNA is TGTGCCAGCAGCAGGGAGGCGGGAAACACTGAAGCTTTCTTT. It is translated as CASSREAGNTEAFF.

This clone was observed a few times. The V call is TRBV28, the J call TRBJ1-2; TRBD1 matches at 7 bases. This CDR3 contains 15 residues. Germline V gene lookup returns CDR1 MDHEN and CDR2 SYDVKM. Germline trimming cut 1 base from V and 8 bases from J; bases unmatched to any gene: 10. CDR3 residues: CASSLYTGVDGGYTF. The CDR3 coding sequence is TGTGCCAGCAGTTTATATACAGGGGTCGATGGCGGCTACACCTTC.

This clone has more than one count but fewer than ten. This chain connects TRBV5-1 to TRBJ2-7; D perhaps matches TRBD1 (6 bases). This CDR3 is 14 amino acids long. The germline gives CDR1 SGHRS, CDR2 YFSETQ. The germline V and J ends were trimmed by 1 base and 2 bases, with 10 bases remaining between them. The CDR3 sequence: CASSLSSGAYEQYV. CDR3 coding DNA: TGCGCCAGCAGCTTGTCTTCAGGGGCCTACGAGCAGTACGTC.

This rearrangement joins TRBV24-1 to TRBJ2-1; 8 bases fit TRBD2. The junction had 15 bases not matched to a gene; V was cut back by 10 bases and J by 8 bases. The length of the CDR3 is 15 residues. Germline CDR1 and CDR2: KGHDR and SFDVKD. CDR3 amino acids: CATSQRGGRIDEQFF. Written as DNA, the CDR3 is TGTGCCACGTCACAACGGGGGGGCCGTATAGATGAGCAGTTCTTC.

The gene calls are TRBV10-3 and TRBJ2-7; D is unresolved. Trimming cost V 3 bases and J 5 bases, with 11 bases left between them. The CDR3 extends over 13 amino acids. Looked up from germline, CDR1 is ENHRY and CDR2 is SYGVKD. CDR3 bases: TGTGCCATCAGTGAAACGCGCGCTAACGAGCAGTACGTC. Translating gives CAISETRANEQYV.

The gene calls are TRBV6-1 and TRBJ2-1; D uncertain. Germline CDR1 is MNHNS and CDR2 is SASEGT. V lost 1 base, J lost 2 bases, and 6 bases lay in between. The CDR3 is 14 residues long. In DNA form, the CDR3 reads TGTGCCAGCAGTGAAGGGTCAGCCTACAATGAGCAGTTCTTC. Amino acid sequence: CASSEGSAYNEQFF.

J is TRBJ1-1 and V is TRBV9, with 8 bases aligning to TRBD1. The junction had 16 bases not matched to a gene; V was cut back by 4 bases and J by 5 bases. The CDR3 is made up of 17 amino acids. Germline assignment: CDR1 SGDLS and CDR2 YYNGEE. This CDR3 reads CASSPGQGSGSVTEAFF. Written as DNA, the CDR3 is TGTGCCAGCAGCCCCGGACAGGGAAGTGGATCCGTTACTGAAGCTTTCTTT. Full variable domain (remainder filled in from reference TRBV9 and TRBJ1-1): DSGVTQTPKHLITATGQRVTLRCSPRSGDLSVYWYQQSLDQGLQFLIQYYNGEERAKGNILERFSAQQFPDLHSELNLSSLELGDSALYFCASSPGQGSGSVTEAFFGQGTRLTVV.

V is TRBV9 and J is TRBJ1-1; 7 nucleotides align to TRBD1. The CDR3 runs 14 residues. Losses at the gene ends were 1 base for V and 4 bases for J; bases not matched to a gene: 4. CDR1 is SGDLS and CDR2 is YYNGEE in the germline V gene. CDR3 region: CASSVRTGGTEAFF. Here the CDR3 DNA reads TGTGCCAGCAGCGTAAGGACAGGCGGCACTGAAGCTTTCTTT. Variable domain in full (rest from reference TRBV9 and TRBJ1-1): DSGVTQTPKHLITATGQRVTLRCSPRSGDLSVYWYQQSLDQGLQFLIQYYNGEERAKGNILERFSAQQFPDLHSELNLSSLELGDSALYFCASSVRTGGTEAFFGQGTRLTVV.

This chain uses TRBV29-1 with TRBJ1-1, with D perhaps matching TRBD1 (5 bases). V lost 4 bases and J lost 10, with 7 bases in between. This CDR3 spans 9 amino acids. Germline V gene data show CDR1 as SQVTM and CDR2 as ANQGSEA. Written as DNA, the CDR3 is TGCAGCGTTGGCGACAGAGCTTTCTTT. This translates into CSVGDRAFF.

The genes are TRBV6-4 and TRBJ2-7; tentatively, D is TRBD1 (5 bases). This CDR3 spans 15 amino acids. The germline V gene encodes CDR1 MRHNA and CDR2 SNTAGT. V shed 2 bases and J shed 2 bases, with 13 bases lying between them. CDR3 DNA sequence: TGTGCCAGCAGTGACGTCAACAGGCGAACCTACGAGCAGTACTTC. Its translation is CASSDVNRRTYEQYF.

J is TRBJ2-7 and V is TRBV28; 7 nucleotides match TRBD1. The CDR3 sequence is 13 residues long. Germline V gene data show CDR1 as MDHEN and CDR2 as SYDVKM. With 7 bases clipped from V and 7 bases from J, the junction kept 10 bases outside the gene matches. Here the CDR3 DNA reads TGTGCCAGCAAAAGGACAGGCCGATGGGAGCAGTACTTC. As protein: CASKRTGRWEQYF. Filled out from reference TRBV28 and TRBJ2-7, the complete variable domain reads DVKVTQSSRYLVKRTGEKVFLECVQDMDHENMFWYRQDPGLGLRLIYFSYDVKMKEKGDIPEGYSVSREKKERFSLILESASTNQTSMYLCASKRTGRWEQYFGPGTRLTVT.

This sequence joins TRBV19 and TRBJ1-1; TRBD1 matches 12 bases. CDR1 and CDR2 (germline): LNHDA, SQIVND (reference sequence). This CDR3 is 14 amino acids long. The V segment lost 3 bases and the J segment 6 bases; nucleotides outside the gene matches: 2. The CDR3 loop is CASSIGTGGPEAFF. DNA for the CDR3: TGTGCCAGTAGTATCGGGACAGGGGGCCCTGAAGCTTTCTTT.

The chain links TRBV5-1 to TRBJ2-3; TRBD2 aligns across 10 bases. Trimming removed 3 bases from V and 5 bases from J; junction bases left unmatched: 6. The CDR3 covers 15 residues. Germline V gives CDR1 SGHRS, CDR2 YFSETQ. The CDR3 spells CASSSTSGVRDTQYF. Here the CDR3 DNA reads TGCGCCAGCAGCTCTACTAGCGGGGTAAGAGATACGCAGTATTTT.

CDR3 amino acids: CASSLSRTAVNTGELFF. The CDR3, as DNA: TGTGCCAGCAGCTTGAGTCGGACGGCCGTAAACACCGGGGAGCTGTTTTTT. The chain employs TRBV5-5 and TRBJ2-2; D unresolved. Germline V CDR1 and CDR2: SGHKS, YYEKEE (reference sequence). Between the trimmed V and J ends, which lost 1 base and 2 bases, there was a span of 15 bases. This CDR3 is built from 17 residues.

This clone has just one count. The chain combines TRBV6-5 with TRBJ2-7; perhaps TRBD1 as D (5 bases). The CDR3 has 12 amino acids. With 6 bases removed from V and 3 bases from J, the gap between germline ends came to 9 bases. Per germline, CDR1 MNHEY and CDR2 SVGAGI. CDR3 sequence reads: CASRDKVYEQYV. The CDR3 DNA is TGTGCCAGCAGGGACAAAGTCTACGAGCAGTACGTC.

The V and J genes are TRBV7-9 and TRBJ1-5, with D possibly being TRBD1 (6 bases). V was clipped by 3 bases and J by 5 bases, with 11 bases between them. Germline loops: CDR1 SEHNR, CDR2 FQNEAQ (reference sequence). This CDR3 has 14 amino acids. The CDR3 here is CASSLGGGDQPQHF. For the CDR3, the DNA is TGTGCCAGCAGCTTGGGAGGGGGGGATCAGCCCCAGCATTTT.

CDR3 in DNA: TGTGCCTGGACCAGGGATGGCAATCAGCCCCAGCATTTT. Its protein is CAWTRDGNQPQHF. This chain joins TRBV30 and TRBJ1-5, with D maybe TRBD1 (5 bases). Germline V gene lookup returns CDR1 GTSNPN and CDR2 SVGIG (reference sequence). CDR3 length equals 13 residues. Trimming removed 4 bases from V and 2 bases from J, with 9 bases in between. The variable domain in full, completed from reference TRBV30 and TRBJ1-5, reads SQTIHQWPATLVQPVGSPLSLECTVEGTSNPNLYWYRQAAGRGLQLLFYSVGIGQISSEVPQNLSASRPQDRQFILSSKKLLLSDSGFYLCAWTRDGNQPQHFGDGTRLSIL.

This clone was counted once. V is TRBV6-5 and J is TRBJ2-1; D is unresolved. Germline V gene lookup returns CDR1 MNHEY and CDR2 SVGAGI. The CDR3 covers 14 residues. V lost 5 bases and J 3 bases, leaving 11 bases between the germline ends. The CDR3 DNA reads as TGTGCCAGCAGTCCTAGGTGGGACTACAATGAGCAGTTCTTC. Protein sequence: CASSPRWDYNEQFF.

This clone was seen more than once but under ten times. The CDR3 loop is CASSVPLSGANVLTF. CDR3 bases: TGTGCCAGCAGCGTACCCCTCTCTGGGGCCAACGTCCTGACTTTC. The genes are TRBV9 and TRBJ2-6, with unresolved D. This CDR3 spans 15 amino acids. The V gene's germline CDR1 is SGDLS and CDR2 YYNGEE. Trimming shortened V by 1 base and J by 0 bases, and 5 bases separated the two germline ends.

The CDR3 DNA reads TGTGCCAGCAGCTTCTCCCTCTCCGGGACTGAAGCTTTCTTT. It specifies CASSFSLSGTEAFF. The chain recombines TRBV7-2 with TRBJ1-1, with unresolved D. CDR1 is SGHTA, CDR2 FQGNSA, per germline. CDR3 size: 14 residues. Trimming removed 3 bases at V and 5 bases at J, with 13 bases between.